These 18 T cell receptor beta chains were all obtained from the same sample, sequenced in a study of Ad26.COV2.S vaccination and SARS-CoV-2 variants. Profiled with immunoSEQ multiplex PCR; TCRdb holds only in-frame clones, not every one. Found here are some 480,000 clones, roughly 87% of them singletons; the top ten hold roughly 13%. Indicated treatment: roughly 18 received Ad26.COV2.S at low or high dose, single or two shots; about five received placebo; per-sample allocation not given. At day 63 after the first vaccine or placebo injection, samples were drawn. The input for sequencing was peripheral blood, taken in a trial of Ad26.COV2.S vaccine versus placebo. All receptors come from a person between 18 and 60 years old who received the Ad26.COV2.S COVID-19 vaccine or a placebo.

The chain joins TRBV29-1 to TRBJ2-2; 13 positions agree with TRBD2. The V gene's germline CDR1 is SQVTM and CDR2 ANQGSEA. Trimming at V came to 4 bases and at J to 4 bases, leaving 3 bases not matched to a gene. The CDR3 is made up of 15 amino acids. This CDR3 reads CSVGGTSGTTGELFF. The CDR3 region has the DNA TGCAGCGTTGGAGGGACTAGCGGGACCACCGGGGAGCTGTTTTTT.

This clone came up once. V usage is TRBV7-8 and J usage is TRBJ1-1; 7 bases match TRBD1. With V trimmed by 1 base and J by 6 bases, 2 bases remained unmatched. The CDR3 runs to 13 residues. Germline CDR1 SGHVS, CDR2 FQNEAQ. CDR3 bases: TGTGCCAGCAGCTTAGGGCAGGGGGCTGAAGCTTTCTTT. Its protein product is CASSLGQGAEAFF.

This chain connects TRBV14 to TRBJ2-1, with 10 positions matching TRBD2. Trimming at V came to 4 bases and at J to 7 bases, leaving 4 bases not matched to a gene. The CDR3 is 14 amino acids. Germline loops: CDR1 SGHDN, CDR2 FVKESK. CDR3 nucleotide sequence: TGTGCCAGCAGCCGCCTAGCGGGAGCAAATGAGCAGTTCTTC. It translates to CASSRLAGANEQFF.

In DNA form, the CDR3 reads TGTGCCAGCAGTTACTCTCGGATCGGGGAGCTGTTTTTT. Translated: CASSYSRIGELFF. The genes are TRBV6-5 and TRBJ2-2; D is uncertain. Germline CDR1 reads MNHEY; CDR2 reads SVGAGI. The length of the CDR3 is 13 residues. V was shortened by 0 bases and J by 7 bases, with 6 bases between the two germline ends.

This chain links TRBV6-2 or TRBV6-3 with TRBJ1-1; D remains ambiguous. Germline assignment: CDR1 MNHEY and CDR2 SVGEGT. This CDR3 is built from 10 residues. Trimming cost V 5 bases and J 2 bases, with 0 bases left between them. The CDR3 coding sequence is TGTGCCAGCAGTAACACTGAAGCTTTCTTT. This encodes CASSNTEAFF.

This rearrangement joins TRBV28 to TRBJ2-2, with D possibly TRBD1 on 5 matching bases. Trimming cost V 5 bases and J 8 bases, with 24 bases left between them. The CDR3 length is 17 residues. Germline V gives CDR1 MDHEN, CDR2 SYDVKM. The CDR3 DNA follows: TGTGCCAGCAGTGCTTCTCAGGGATTAGGGGTAACAGGGGAGCTGTTTTTT. Its translation is CASSASQGLGVTGELFF.

Here the CDR3 reads CATWDRVTNTIYF. CDR3 coding DNA: TGTGCCACCTGGGACAGGGTGACAAACACCATATATTTT. The J gene is TRBJ1-3, the V gene TRBV2; 9 nucleotides align to TRBD1. This CDR3 comprises 13 residues. After removal of 10 bases from V and 6 bases from J, the junction contained 7 bases not matched to a gene. Germline V gives CDR1 SNHLY, CDR2 FYNNEI.

This clone occurred a few times. The chain links TRBV10-2 to TRBJ2-7; 9 bases align to TRBD2. In germline, CDR1 is WSHSY, CDR2 SAAADI. Losses at the gene ends were 2 bases for V and 5 bases for J; bases not matched to a gene: 1. This CDR3 has 13 amino acids. CDR3 nucleotides: TGCGCCAGCAGTGAGCTAGCGGGACACGAGCAGTACTTC. This sequence encodes CASSELAGHEQYF.

The rearrangement uses TRBV4-2 and TRBJ2-3; D remains ambiguous. V dropped 0 bases and J dropped 4 bases, with 5 bases sitting between them. The CDR3 has 13 amino acids. Germline lookup yields CDR1 LGHNA and CDR2 YNFKEQ. The DNA of the CDR3 is TGTGCCAGCAGCCAAGAAATATCAGATACGCAGTATTTT. It is translated as CASSQEISDTQYF.

A single count supports this clone. The chain joins TRBV7-2 to TRBJ2-1; the match to TRBD2 covers 8 bases. This CDR3 is built from 13 residues. V trimming: 7 bases; J trimming: 9 bases; junction bases outside the gene matches: 8. Germline V CDR1 and CDR2: SGHTA, FQGNSA. This chain's CDR3 is CASTSSGIGEQFF. CDR3 DNA sequence: TGTGCCAGCACCAGTAGCGGGATTGGTGAGCAGTTCTTC.

The CDR3 loop reads CASRRGFRSYEQYF. The CDR3 region has the DNA TGTGCCAGCAGGAGGGGATTTCGCTCCTACGAGCAGTACTTC. V usage is TRBV28 and J usage is TRBJ2-7; D tentatively fits TRBD1 or TRBD2 (5 bases each). The CDR3 consists of 14 residues. Trimming stripped 6 bases from V and 0 bases from J, with 12 bases between. Germline CDR1 MDHEN, CDR2 SYDVKM.

This clone showed up just a few times. CDR3 amino acids: CASRDPGSSYNSPLHF. The CDR3 DNA sequence: TGTGCCAGCAGGGACCCAGGGAGCTCCTATAATTCACCCCTCCACTTT. This sequence joins TRBV2 and TRBJ1-6; weak D call: TRBD1 (5 bases). Trimming pared 6 bases from V and 0 bases from J, leaving 12 bases between. Germline values: CDR1 SNHLY, CDR2 FYNNEI. The CDR3 contains 16 residues.

This sequence joins TRBV29-1 and TRBJ2-1; D call uncertain. CDR1 SQVTM and CDR2 ANQGSEA come from the germline V gene. Trimming stripped 2 bases from V and 9 bases from J, with 8 bases between. The CDR3 totals 11 residues. The CDR3 sequence is CSVEPPPEQFF. The CDR3 nucleotides read TGCAGCGTTGAACCCCCGCCTGAGCAGTTCTTC.

The chain uses TRBV5-1 and TRBJ2-1; 8 nucleotides agree with TRBD2. The CDR3 extends over 16 amino acids. Per the germline V gene, CDR1 is SGHRS and CDR2 is YFSETQ. After removal of 2 bases from V and 3 bases from J, the junction contained 7 bases not matched to a gene. The CDR3 region has the DNA TGCGCCAGCAGCTTTTTAGGCGGGAGGAACTACAATGAGCAGTTCTTC. It yields the protein CASSFLGGRNYNEQFF.

The V gene is TRBV18, the J gene TRBJ1-2, with D possibly TRBD1 on 5 matching bases. CDR3 length: 14 amino acids. Germline lookup yields CDR1 KGHSH and CDR2 LQKENI. V was clipped by 3 bases and J by 1 base, with 9 bases between them. The CDR3 bases are TGTGCCAGCTCACCCATAGGGGATAACTATGGCTACACCTTC. This codes for CASSPIGDNYGYTF. Full variable domain (remainder filled in from reference TRBV18 and TRBJ1-2): NAGVMQNPRHLVRRRGQEARLRCSPMKGHSHVYWYRQLPEEGLKFMVYLQKENIIDESGMPKERFSAEFPKEGPSILRIQQVVRGDSAAYFCASSPIGDNYGYTFGSGTRLTVV.

In its sample, this clone was seen a few times. V is TRBV7-8 and J is TRBJ2-7, with D perhaps TRBD1 (6 bases). The CDR3 runs 16 residues. Trimming took 3 bases from V and 0 from J, leaving 15 bases between them. The germline gives CDR1 SGHVS, CDR2 FQNEAQ. CDR3 DNA sequence: TGTGCCAGCAGCTTGCTCCAGGGGCGGGCCTCCTACGAGCAGTACTTC. Its translation: CASSLLQGRASYEQYF.

This sequence joins TRBV6-5 and TRBJ2-1, with D possibly TRBD1 on 5 matching bases. CDR1 is MNHEY and CDR2 is SVGAGI in the germline V gene. V was clipped by 0 bases and J by 7 bases, with 10 bases between them. The CDR3 is 14 residues long. The CDR3 spells CASSYSQVPNEQFF. In DNA, the CDR3 is TGTGCCAGCAGTTACTCACAGGTCCCGAATGAGCAGTTCTTC.

The rearrangement links TRBV28 to TRBJ2-4; D might be TRBD1 (5 bases). CDR3 size: 13 residues. V lost 6 bases, J lost 0 bases, and 6 bases lay in between. From germline, CDR1 is MDHEN and CDR2 SYDVKM. The CDR3 DNA reads as TGTGCCAGCAGCCAGGGAGCCAAAAACATTCAGTACTTC. Residues: CASSQGAKNIQYF.